This entry lists 20 T cell receptor beta chains sequenced from one sample in a study of Graves' ophthalmopathy and Graves' hyperthyroidism. Investigators amplified TCR beta CDR3 regions from RNA transcripts. HTBI-primed RT-PCR formed the first round, and a multiplex PCR formed the second. TCRdb passed the multiplex PCR reads through MiXCR, listing each CDR3 protein once. This sample yields 300,000 to 400,000 distinct CDR3 sequences, of which roughly 17% are seen a single time; 9% to 15% belongs to the top ten. The specimen was peripheral blood. The receptors were sampled from an adult man with Graves' ophthalmopathy.

The rearrangement joins TRBV19 to TRBJ2-2, with D possibly matching TRBD2 (6 bases). CDR3 length: 15 residues. Germline values: CDR1 LNHDA, CDR2 SQIVND (reference sequence). V was pared by 7 bases and J by 1 base, with 13 bases between. CDR3 residues: CASTAGSKNTGELFF. The CDR3 nucleotides are TGTGCCAGTACGGCGGGGAGTAAGAACACCGGGGAGCTGTTTTTT.

This clonotype was observed many times. The genes are TRBV7-8 and TRBJ1-5; D not resolved. The V and J ends lost 2 bases and 0 bases respectively, with 11 bases between them. Germline CDR1 and CDR2: SGHVS and FQNEAQ. This CDR3 region has 16 residues. The CDR3 nucleotides read TGTGCCAGCAGCTTAAGTGGACCCCTTAGCAATCAGCCCCAGCATTTT. Amino acid sequence: CASSLSGPLSNQPQHF.

The J gene is TRBJ2-5, the V gene TRBV6-1; perhaps TRBD1 as D (5 bases). The V gene's germline CDR1 is MNHNS and CDR2 SASEGT. V lost 5 bases to trimming and J lost 0 bases, with 16 bases between them. CDR3 length: 16 amino acids. In DNA, the CDR3 is TGTGCCAGCAGTCGCGACAGTCCCCGGTACCAAGAGACCCAGTACTTC. It specifies CASSRDSPRYQETQYF.

This clonotype was recorded many times. The CDR3 loop is CATSTGTATYEQYF. DNA for the CDR3: TGTGCCACCAGCACCGGGACAGCTACCTACGAGCAGTACTTC. The chain recombines TRBV24-1 with TRBJ2-7; 7 bases align to TRBD1. The ends lost 7 bases at V and 2 bases at J; junction bases unmatched: 7. The V gene's germline CDR1 is KGHDR and CDR2 SFDVKD. CDR3 length: 14 amino acids.

This clonotype occurred many times. The gene calls are TRBV11-2 and TRBJ1-1; tentatively, D is TRBD1 (6 bases). Between the trimmed V and J ends, which lost 4 bases and 4 bases, there was a span of 16 bases. The CDR3 has 15 amino acids. Germline V gene lookup returns CDR1 SGHAT and CDR2 FQNNGV. CDR3 DNA sequence: TGTGCCAGCAGCTGGGACACGAGATCTGGCACTGAAGCTTTCTTT. Amino acid sequence: CASSWDTRSGTEAFF.

As for this clonotype: One end of the junction is discordant with germline, which a read error may explain. This chain connects TRBV15 to TRBJ1-2, with D possibly being TRBD1 (5 bases). Looked up from germline, CDR1 is LNHNV and CDR2 is YYDKDF (reference sequence). The CDR3 totals 15 residues. CDR3: CATSSTQGDHYGYIF. The CDR3 DNA sequence: TGTGCCACCAGCAGCACCCAAGGGGATCACTATGGCTACATCTTC.

This clonotype appeared many times. This chain uses TRBV6-2 or TRBV6-3 with TRBJ2-5; D unclear. V lost 6 bases and J lost 5, with 7 bases in between. CDR1 MNHEY and CDR2 SVGEGT come from the germline V gene. This CDR3 region has 11 residues. In DNA form, the CDR3 reads TGTGCCAGCAGAAACACGGAGACCCAGTACTTC. Its translation is CASRNTETQYF.

This clonotype was detected ten times or more. The rearrangement links TRBV5-5 to TRBJ2-7; 8 bases are shared with TRBD1. This CDR3 has 15 amino acids. With 0 bases clipped from V and 6 bases from J, the junction kept 8 bases outside the gene matches. The germline gives CDR1 SGHKS, CDR2 YYEKEE (reference sequence). The CDR3 nucleotides are TGTGCCAGCAGCTTGGGGACAGGGTTATTGGGCGAGCAGTACTTC. It translates to CASSLGTGLLGEQYF.

The table lists this clonotype with many counts. The CDR3 loop reads CASSQTGGRYEQYF. Here the CDR3 DNA reads TGTGCCAGCAGCCAAACAGGGGGAAGGTACGAGCAGTACTTC. This rearrangement joins TRBV3-1 to TRBJ2-7; 8 bases map to TRBD1. This CDR3 has 14 residues. V was pared by 2 bases and J by 4 bases, with 4 bases of the junction left unmatched. Germline values: CDR1 LGHDT, CDR2 YNNKEL (reference sequence).

The chain uses TRBV6-5 and TRBJ1-1; D may be TRBD1 (6 bases). V shed 0 bases and J shed 10 bases, with 15 bases lying between them. Germline-derived CDR1 and CDR2 are MNHEY and SVGAGI. This CDR3 has 14 amino acids. CDR3: CASSYSSQGSRAFF. CDR3 bases: TGTGCCAGCAGTTACTCGAGTCAGGGGTCCCGAGCTTTCTTT.

This clonotype showed up just a few times. The J gene is TRBJ1-5, the V gene TRBV4-2; D gene unclear. V was trimmed by 0 bases and J by 4 bases, leaving 13 bases between them. Germline CDR1 is LGHNA and CDR2 is YNFKEQ. The CDR3 is made up of 16 amino acids. CDR3 bases: TGTGCCAGCAGCCAAGAATTGTATGGATTTAATCAGCCCCAGCATTTT. It specifies CASSQELYGFNQPQHF.

Ten or more counts support this clonotype. Written as DNA, the CDR3 is TGTGCCAGCAGTTACTCGAGAGGGCGCACGGATTCACCCCTCCACTTT. Residues: CASSYSRGRTDSPLHF. The chain employs TRBV6-5 and TRBJ1-6; D remains ambiguous. CDR1 is MNHEY and CDR2 is SVGAGI in the germline V gene. The V end was cut by 0 bases, the J end by 8 bases, with 14 bases between. This CDR3 has 16 amino acids.

This clonotype was found many times. This chain connects TRBV15 to TRBJ1-6, with D maybe TRBD1 (6 bases). V lost 10 bases to trimming and J lost 7 bases, with 14 bases between them. CDR3 length: 13 residues. The V gene's germline CDR1 is LNHNV and CDR2 YYDKDF (reference sequence). CDR3 amino acids: CASSGAGNSPLHF. The CDR3 nucleotides are TGTGCCAGCTCAGGGGCTGGGAATTCACCCCTCCACTTT.

The V gene is TRBV12-5, the J gene TRBJ2-7; TRBD2 aligns across 8 bases. In germline, CDR1 is LGHNT, CDR2 FRNRAP. Trimming at V came to 0 bases and at J to 7 bases, leaving 8 bases not matched to a gene. This CDR3 contains 15 residues. The CDR3 loop reads CASGLVRGGAAEQYF. CDR3 coding DNA: TGTGCTAGTGGTTTGGTACGGGGGGGCGCGGCTGAGCAGTACTTC.

This clonotype was seen repeatedly, ten times or more. The CDR3 protein is CASSPGVREQYF. CDR3 sequence (DNA): TGCGCCAGCAGCCCCGGGGTTCGCGAGCAGTACTTC. This chain connects TRBV5-1 to TRBJ2-7, with D possibly matching TRBD2 (5 bases). The germline V gene has CDR1 SGHRS and CDR2 YFSETQ. Trimming took off 4 bases at V and 6 bases at J, with 11 bases between the two ends. CDR3 size: 12 residues. The full variable domain, in which reference TRBV5-1 and TRBJ2-7 provide the parts outside the CDR3, is KAGVTQTPRYLIKTRGQQVTLSCSPISGHRSVSWYQQTPGQGLQFLFEYFSETQRNKGNFPGRFSGRQFSNSRSEMNVSTLELGDSALYLCASSPGVREQYFGPGTRLTVT.

The CDR3 region has the DNA TGTGCCAGCACCGGGACAGGGCTGCTCACTGAAGCTTTCTTT. This encodes CASTGTGLLTEAFF. The chain links TRBV7-9 to TRBJ1-1, with 9 bases lining up with TRBD1. The CDR3 length is 14 residues. The V gene's germline CDR1 is SEHNR and CDR2 FQNEAQ (reference sequence). Trimming cost V 7 bases and J 4 bases; bases outside gene matches: 7. Variable domain in full (rest from reference TRBV7-9 and TRBJ1-1): DTGVSQNPRHKITKRGQNVTFRCDPISEHNRLYWYRQTLGQGPEFLTYFQNEAQLEKSRLLSDRFSAERPKGSFSTLEIQRTEQGDSAMYLCASTGTGLLTEAFFGQGTRLTVV.

The CDR3 loop reads CAWRSGLGYGYTF. CDR3 sequence (DNA): TGTGCCTGGAGGTCAGGTTTGGGCTATGGCTACACCTTC. The chain joins TRBV30 to TRBJ1-2; D remains ambiguous. Germline-derived CDR1 and CDR2 are GTSNPN and SVGIG (reference sequence). V was clipped by 3 bases and J by 4 bases, with 12 bases between them. The CDR3 sequence is 13 residues long.

This clonotype has a count of ten or more. The V and J genes are TRBV5-1 and TRBJ1-1; D is perhaps TRBD1 (5 bases). The CDR3 loop spans 14 amino acids. Per the germline V gene, CDR1 is SGHRS and CDR2 is YFSETQ. V was clipped by 3 bases and J by 6 bases, with 15 bases between them. The CDR3 loop is CASSSGHPGAEAFF. DNA for the CDR3: TGCGCCAGCAGCTCAGGACACCCCGGGGCTGAAGCTTTCTTT.

This clonotype was seen only a few times. The chain employs TRBV6-5 and TRBJ1-5; D is possibly TRBD1 (5 bases). The CDR3 is 16 residues long. Trimming stripped 0 bases from V and 3 bases from J, with 12 bases between. CDR1 is MNHEY and CDR2 is SVGAGI in the germline V gene. CDR3 residues: CASSYSIRGVNQPQHF. The CDR3 DNA reads as TGTGCCAGCAGTTACTCGATCCGGGGGGTCAATCAGCCCCAGCATTTT.

In this sample, this clonotype turned up many times. This rearrangement joins TRBV12-3 or TRBV12-4 to TRBJ2-5; D call uncertain. Deletions cut 4 bases from V and 5 bases from J, with 8 bases between. This CDR3 has 12 residues. The DNA of the CDR3 is TGTGCCAGCAGTTACGGCAGGGAGACCCAGTACTTC. Translation gives CASSYGRETQYF.